These 20 T cell receptor beta chains came from one sample sequenced in a study of graft-versus-host responses after intestinal transplantation. Generated by immunoSEQ multiplex PCR, the TCRdb table keeps only in-frame clones and is missing some. The table has 15,000 to 20,000 clones, more than 75% seen once; the top ten hold around 53%. The source was bone marrow, collected approximately 19 weeks after transplant. The origin of the receptors is a human patient who received an intestinal transplant, so some T cells may come from the graft donor.

The chain couples TRBV7-9 to TRBJ2-7; D unclear. The CDR3 is made up of 14 amino acids. Trimming cost V 5 bases and J 3 bases, with 14 bases left between them. Germline V lookup: CDR1 SEHNR, CDR2 FQNEAQ (reference sequence). CDR3 sequence (DNA): TGTGCCAGCAGCCCAACGAGACAATACTACGAGCAGTACTTC. This sequence encodes CASSPTRQYYEQYF. The full variable domain, its missing parts supplied by reference TRBV7-9 and TRBJ2-7, is DTGVSQNPRHKITKRGQNVTFRCDPISEHNRLYWYRQTLGQGPEFLTYFQNEAQLEKSRLLSDRFSAERPKGSFSTLEIQRTEQGDSAMYLCASSPTRQYYEQYFGPGTRLTVT.

The rearrangement links TRBV7-3 to TRBJ2-1; TRBD2 matches 13 bases. V shed 2 bases and J 6 bases; nucleotides not matched to a gene: 4. Germline V gene data show CDR1 as SGHTA and CDR2 as FQGTGA. This CDR3 comprises 16 residues. The CDR3 region is CASSLFGLAGANEQFF. The CDR3 DNA sequence: TGTGCCAGCAGCTTATTCGGACTAGCGGGAGCCAATGAGCAGTTCTTC.

The V and J genes are TRBV27 and TRBJ2-7; D gene ambiguous. Germline V lookup: CDR1 MNHEY, CDR2 SMNVEV (reference sequence). V lost 5 bases and J 6 bases, leaving 14 bases between the germline ends. The CDR3 runs 13 residues. Here the CDR3 reads CASSPTPSLEQYF. The CDR3 nucleotides are TGTGCCAGCAGTCCCACCCCCTCGCTCGAGCAGTACTTC.

This clone appeared once. V usage is TRBV7-9 and J usage is TRBJ1-2; possible D gene TRBD1, 5 bases. Germline CDR1 is SEHNR and CDR2 is FQNEAQ (reference sequence). The CDR3 is 13 residues long. With 5 bases removed from V and 5 bases from J, the gap between germline ends came to 12 bases. The CDR3 here is CASSAGTEYGYTF. DNA of the CDR3: TGTGCCAGCAGCGCAGGGACGGAGTATGGCTACACCTTC.

This clone has a handful of counts. V is TRBV15 and J is TRBJ2-3; TRBD2 aligns across 8 bases. Germline assignment: CDR1 LNHNV and CDR2 YYDKDF (reference sequence). The CDR3 length is 15 residues. The junction had 0 bases not matched to a gene; V was cut back by 0 bases and J by 1 base. DNA for the CDR3: TGTGCCACCAGCAGAGAGCGGGAGGGCACAGATACGCAGTATTTT. Encoded protein: CATSREREGTDTQYF.

The genes are TRBV5-4 and TRBJ2-7, with D hard to call. CDR1 and CDR2 from the germline V gene are SGHNT and YYREEE (reference sequence). The CDR3 extends over 15 amino acids. With 4 bases removed from V and 5 bases from J, the gap between germline ends came to 19 bases. CDR3: CASSQGDPPVDEQYF. The CDR3 nucleotides read TGTGCCAGCAGCCAAGGCGACCCCCCGGTGGACGAGCAGTACTTC.

The V gene is TRBV19, the J gene TRBJ1-2; a possible D gene is TRBD1 (5 bases). This CDR3 is 13 amino acids long. Trimming took off 5 bases at V and 6 bases at J, with 13 bases between the two ends. Germline CDR1 is LNHDA and CDR2 is SQIVND (reference sequence). The CDR3 loop is CASSLGGSDGYTF. DNA for the CDR3: TGTGCCAGTAGTCTTGGGGGAAGCGATGGCTACACCTTC.

This clone occurred a few times. The chain recombines TRBV18 with TRBJ2-7, with D possibly matching TRBD1 (5 bases). This CDR3 has 14 amino acids. Germline V gives CDR1 KGHSH, CDR2 LQKENI. Trimming pared 0 bases from V and 2 bases from J, leaving 8 bases between. The CDR3 sequence: CASSPPRTTYEQYF. The CDR3 region has the DNA TGTGCCAGCTCACCACCGCGGACAACCTACGAGCAGTACTTC.

The rearrangement uses TRBV30 and TRBJ2-5, with no clear D. Germline CDR1 and CDR2: GTSNPN and SVGIG (reference sequence). The length of the CDR3 is 12 residues. The V end lost 0 bases, the J end lost 1 base, and 3 bases lay between the germline ends. CDR3 loop: CAWSVSQETQYF. In nucleotides, the CDR3 is TGTGCCTGGAGTGTAAGCCAAGAGACCCAGTACTTC.

J is TRBJ2-4 and V is TRBV19; D perhaps matches TRBD1 (6 bases). The CDR3 has 15 residues. V lost 4 bases and J lost 6, with 16 bases in between. Germline assignment: CDR1 LNHDA and CDR2 SQIVND (reference sequence). DNA for the CDR3: TGTGCCAGTAGTAGAGGTTGGGGGCAGGGAAACATTCAGTACTTC. This translates into CASSRGWGQGNIQYF.

This clone is large by share. The rearrangement uses TRBV4-1 and TRBJ2-7; the D gene is possibly TRBD1 (6 bases). Germline CDR1 is MGHRA and CDR2 is YSYEKL. The CDR3 has 14 residues. Trimming left V 1 base short and J 13 bases short, with 20 bases between. This CDR3 is CASSQGQAGALQYF. CDR3 sequence (DNA): TGCGCCAGCAGCCAAGGACAGGCAGGAGCTCTCCAATACTTC.

The gene calls are TRBV28 and TRBJ1-5; possibly TRBD1 for D (6 bases). CDR3 size: 13 residues. Germline values: CDR1 MDHEN, CDR2 SYDVKM. Trimming left V 6 bases short and J 9 bases short, with 15 bases between. The DNA for the CDR3 is TGTGCCAGCAGCCCGACAGGCGAATCGCCCCAGCATTTT. Encoded protein: CASSPTGESPQHF.

CDR3 bases: TGTGCCAGCAGCCCAGGGGGAGAGGGCACAGATACGCAGTATTTT. This encodes CASSPGGEGTDTQYF. V and J are TRBV13 and TRBJ2-3; TRBD1 matches 7 bases. CDR1 and CDR2 (germline): PRHDT, FYEKMQ (reference sequence). V trimming: 5 bases; J trimming: 1 base; junction bases outside the gene matches: 6. The CDR3 loop spans 15 amino acids. The whole variable domain, remainder taken from reference TRBV13 and TRBJ2-3, is AAGVIQSPRHLIKEKRETATLKCYPIPRHDTVYWYQQGPGQDPQFLISFYEKMQSDKGSIPDRFSAQQFSDYHSELNMSSLELGDSALYFCASSPGGEGTDTQYFGPGTRLTVL.

In DNA form, the CDR3 reads TGCGCCAGCAGCCCGACAGGGGGCTCTGGGGCCAACGTCCTGACTTTC. Its protein product is CASSPTGGSGANVLTF. This chain joins TRBV4-3 and TRBJ2-6, with 9 bases lining up with TRBD1. In germline, CDR1 is LGHNA, CDR2 YSLEER. There are 16 residues in the CDR3. J gave up 0 bases and V 4 bases, and 1 base lay outside the gene matches.

The CDR3 DNA reads TGTGCCAGCAGCTTAGGGGCTAGGGGCAATCAGCCCCAGCATTTT. Protein: CASSLGARGNQPQHF. This chain links TRBV7-2 with TRBJ1-5; no clear D. CDR1 SGHTA and CDR2 FQGNSA come from the germline V gene. The CDR3 is made up of 15 amino acids. Trimming took off 1 base at V and 2 bases at J, with 9 bases between the two ends. The whole variable domain, filled in from reference TRBV7-2 and TRBJ1-5, reads GAGVSQSPSNKVTEKGKDVELRCDPISGHTALYWYRQSLGQGLEFLIYFQGNSAPDKSGLPSDRFSAERTGGSVSTLTIQRTQQEDSAVYLCASSLGARGNQPQHFGDGTRLSIL.

This clone was detected only a few times. This may be a read error: a much more frequent sequence differs by one nucleotide. V is TRBV19 and J is TRBJ2-1; possibly TRBD2 for D (6 bases). The CDR3 is 15 amino acids. Germline V CDR1 and CDR2: LNHDA, SQIVND (reference sequence). CDR3 in DNA: TGTGCCAGTAGTATGACAGCGGGTTCTTACAATGGGCAGTTCTTC. It yields the protein CASSMTAGSYNGQFF.

The chain couples TRBV5-5 to TRBJ1-1, with a tentative D call TRBD1 (6 bases). This CDR3 spans 14 amino acids. The germline CDR1 and CDR2 sequences are SGHKS and YYEKEE (reference sequence). Between the trimmed V and J ends, which lost 0 bases and 7 bases, there was a span of 13 bases. DNA for the CDR3: TGTGCCAGCAGCTTGGCCCCAGGGGATATTGAAGCTTTCTTT. Translating gives CASSLAPGDIEAFF.

This sequence joins TRBV28 and TRBJ2-7; D not resolved. The V gene's germline CDR1 is MDHEN and CDR2 SYDVKM. The CDR3 contains 11 residues. Trimming left V 2 bases short and J 5 bases short, with 4 bases between. CDR3 sequence: CASSLVHEQYF. The CDR3 nucleotides are TGTGCCAGCAGTTTAGTCCACGAGCAGTACTTC.

This clone appeared a single time. The rearrangement uses TRBV7-3 and TRBJ2-3; 7 nucleotides line up with TRBD2. The V and J ends lost 1 base and 0 bases, in that order; junction bases with no gene match: 10. This CDR3 is built from 18 residues. Germline V gives CDR1 SGHTA, CDR2 FQGTGA. The CDR3 is CASSLKVGAGVSTDTQYF. As DNA, the CDR3 is TGTGCCAGCAGCTTAAAGGTTGGTGCGGGAGTCAGCACAGATACGCAGTATTTT.

The chain is built from TRBV6-5 and TRBJ1-1; D is unclear. Germline assignment: CDR1 MNHEY and CDR2 SVGAGI. The V end was cut by 1 base, the J end by 1 base, with 7 bases between. The CDR3 consists of 14 residues. CDR3 sequence reads: CASSYYSENTEAFF. As DNA, the CDR3 is TGTGCCAGCAGTTACTACTCGGAGAACACTGAAGCTTTCTTT.